A single sample gave rise to the 3 T cell receptor beta chains below, sequenced in a study of response to subunit inactivated influenza vaccine. TCRdb recomputed calls from the RT-PCR reads with MiXCR, one row per CDR3 protein. The data hold fewer than 600,000 distinct CDR3 sequences, with approximately 7.3% observed a single time. Sample: PBMCs from blood, taken around 25 months after vaccination. The origin of the receptors is a man aged 50-75 years who received an inactivated influenza vaccine.

This clonotype was found a few times. V is TRBV4-1 and J is TRBJ1-2; 7 bases match TRBD1. The CDR3 spans 14 residues. Germline loops: CDR1 MGHRA, CDR2 YSYEKL. Trimming removed 0 bases from V and 6 bases from J; junction bases left unmatched: 4. For the CDR3, the DNA is TGCGCCAGCAGCCAAGAGAAAGGGGGCAATGGCTACACCTTC. Translated, it gives CASSQEKGGNGYTF.

This clonotype appeared many times. The chain has TRBV5-1 and TRBJ2-1; 11 bases align to TRBD2. This CDR3 contains 16 residues. Losses at the gene ends were 3 bases for V and 9 bases for J; bases not matched to a gene: 11. Germline CDR1 reads SGHRS; CDR2 reads YFSETQ. CDR3 in DNA: TGCGCCAGCAGCTCCTCTAGTAGCGGGAGGGTTAGTGAGCAGTTCTTC. Translation gives CASSSSSSGRVSEQFF. The entire variable domain, with the rest obtained from reference TRBV5-1 and TRBJ2-1, is as follows: KAGVTQTPRYLIKTRGQQVTLSCSPISGHRSVSWYQQTPGQGLQFLFEYFSETQRNKGNFPGRFSGRQFSNSRSEMNVSTLELGDSALYLCASSSSSSGRVSEQFFGPGTRLTVL.

This clonotype was detected only a few times. The rearrangement joins TRBV7-2 to TRBJ2-3; 10 bases line up with TRBD2. The CDR3 is 17 amino acids. CDR1 and CDR2 from the germline V gene are SGHTA and FQGNSA. Trimming cost V 1 base and J 2 bases; bases outside gene matches: 6. This chain's CDR3 is CASSLVAGGLTTDTQYF. CDR3 nucleotides: TGTGCCAGCAGCTTAGTAGCGGGGGGACTCACCACAGATACGCAGTATTTT.